The 21 T cell receptor beta chains given below trace back to one sample, sequenced in a study of blood T cell repertoires in COVID-19. TCRdb's copy holds only in-frame clones and misses some; the assay was immunoSEQ multiplex PCR. The sample holds 300,000 to 400,000 clones; more than 80% are singletons and the top ten take under 4%. The sequenced material came from peripheral blood. The receptors were gathered from a woman aged 25 to 39 with COVID-19, enrolled during active disease.

The chain recombines TRBV5-8 with TRBJ2-7, with TRBD1 matching 7 bases. Germline V gives CDR1 SGHTS, CDR2 YDEGEE. Trimming cost V 4 bases and J 5 bases; bases outside gene matches: 9. This CDR3 is 14 amino acids long. For the CDR3, the DNA is TGTGCCAGCAGCCGGAGACAGGGTTTCAACGAGCAGTACTTC. Amino acids: CASSRRQGFNEQYF.

This clone was observed a single time. Other nucleotide sequences in the sample specify the same CDR3. V usage is TRBV18 and J usage is TRBJ2-1, with 9 bases lining up with TRBD2. The CDR3 length is 14 residues. V was pared by 3 bases and J by 4 bases, with 1 base of the junction left unmatched. Germline CDR1 is KGHSH and CDR2 is LQKENI. The CDR3 reads CASSPSGGYNEQFF. CDR3 coding DNA: TGTGCCAGCTCACCTAGCGGGGGATACAATGAGCAGTTCTTC. Full variable domain (remainder filled in from reference TRBV18 and TRBJ2-1): NAGVMQNPRHLVRRRGQEARLRCSPMKGHSHVYWYRQLPEEGLKFMVYLQKENIIDESGMPKERFSAEFPKEGPSILRIQQVVRGDSAAYFCASSPSGGYNEQFFGPGTRLTVL.

This clone has only a few counts. J is TRBJ1-4 and V is TRBV28; no clear D gene. The germline gives CDR1 MDHEN, CDR2 SYDVKM. The ends were cut back, 4 bases at V and 0 bases at J, with 9 bases in the middle. The CDR3 is 15 residues long. In DNA form, the CDR3 reads TGTGCCAGCAGTTCCACAAGCGCAACTAATGAAAAACTGTTTTTT. It yields the protein CASSSTSATNEKLFF.

CDR3: CASSQAPGGGSREQYF. In DNA form, the CDR3 reads TGTGCCAGCAGCCAAGCCCCCGGCGGGGGGTCGCGGGAGCAGTACTTC. The chain is built from TRBV4-2 and TRBJ2-7; 8 bases are a match to TRBD2. CDR1 LGHNA and CDR2 YNFKEQ come from the germline V gene. V gave up 1 base and J gave up 7 bases; unmatched junction bases: 12. CDR3 length equals 16 residues.

This clone was detected once. The chain uses TRBV5-8 and TRBJ1-1, with 8 nucleotides matching TRBD1. The V and J ends lost 0 bases and 1 base, in that order; junction bases with no gene match: 5. The CDR3 extends over 16 amino acids. Germline CDR1 and CDR2: SGHTS and YDEGEE. As DNA, the CDR3 is TGTGCCAGCAGCTTGGGGACCGGGACAGGGAACACTGAAGCTTTCTTT. This codes for CASSLGTGTGNTEAFF.

This chain's CDR3 is CASSPGPFGSSYEQYV. The CDR3 DNA reads TGTGCCAGCAGTCCCGGCCCCTTCGGGAGCTCCTACGAGCAGTACGTC. The J gene is TRBJ2-7, the V gene TRBV27; D perhaps matches TRBD2 (6 bases). This CDR3 spans 16 amino acids. The ends were cut back, 5 bases at V and 0 bases at J, with 17 bases in the middle. The V gene's germline CDR1 is MNHEY and CDR2 SMNVEV (reference sequence).

The V gene is TRBV21-1, the J gene TRBJ1-1; the table assigns TRBD1, which was not confirmed against the DNA. TRBV21-1 counts as a pseudogene. CDR3 length: 12 amino acids. The CDR3 sequence: CASRDTGGWPFF. CDR3 sequence (DNA): TGTGCCAGCCGCGACACAGGGGGGTGGCCTTTCTTT.

This rearrangement joins TRBV30 to TRBJ1-1; D not resolved. Germline-derived CDR1 and CDR2 are GTSNPN and SVGIG (reference sequence). V was shortened by 1 base and J by 4 bases, with 16 bases between the two germline ends. The CDR3 has 15 residues. The CDR3 nucleotides read TGTGCCTGGAGTGCCCTAGGAGGAGGGATCACTGAAGCTTTCTTT. Translating it yields CAWSALGGGITEAFF.

The gene calls are TRBV11-2 and TRBJ1-1, with D perhaps matching TRBD1 (6 bases). The CDR3 spans 14 residues. The germline V gene encodes CDR1 SGHAT and CDR2 FQNNGV. V was trimmed by 2 bases and J by 1 base, leaving 8 bases between them. CDR3 protein: CASSLTGRNTEAFF. As DNA, the CDR3 is TGTGCCAGCAGCTTAACAGGGCGGAACACTGAAGCTTTCTTT.

Only a few counts were recorded for this clone. This chain links TRBV19 with TRBJ1-5; D not resolved. This CDR3 has 15 residues. Trimming cost V 3 bases and J 1 base, with 10 bases left between them. Germline lookup yields CDR1 LNHDA and CDR2 SQIVND (reference sequence). The CDR3 nucleotides read TGTGCCAGTAGTATCGTTCTGAGGAGCAATCAGCCCCAGCATTTT. This sequence encodes CASSIVLRSNQPQHF.

This rearrangement joins TRBV11-3 to TRBJ2-6; D gene ambiguous. The CDR3 spans 16 residues. Trimming shortened V by 5 bases and J by 0 bases, and 11 bases separated the two germline ends. CDR1 and CDR2 (germline): SGHNT, YENEEA. CDR3 DNA: TGTGCCAGCAGCAGACTCCTAAGCTCTGGGGCCAACGTCCTGACTTTC. It encodes CASSRLLSSGANVLTF.

This sequence joins TRBV27 and TRBJ1-4; 7 bases are a match to TRBD1. J was trimmed by 5 bases and V by 3 bases; bases with no gene match: 9. Germline values: CDR1 MNHEY, CDR2 SMNVEV (reference sequence). CDR3 length: 16 amino acids. The CDR3 loop reads CASSFTPTGKNEKLFF. The CDR3 coding sequence is TGTGCCAGCAGTTTCACCCCGACAGGGAAGAATGAAAAACTGTTTTTT.

This rearrangement joins TRBV18 to TRBJ1-2; D not certain. In germline, CDR1 is KGHSH, CDR2 LQKENI. The V end lost 0 bases, the J end lost 2 bases, and 7 bases lay between the germline ends. This CDR3 is 14 amino acids long. CDR3 region: CASSPPGGNYGYTF. The CDR3 DNA reads TGTGCCAGCTCACCACCGGGCGGGAACTATGGCTACACCTTC.

The CDR3: CASGQGAGNTIYF. The DNA of the CDR3 is TGTGCCAGCGGGCAGGGTGCTGGAAACACCATATATTTT. The rearrangement uses TRBV3-1 (or the pseudogene TRBV3-2) and TRBJ1-3; TRBD1 might be the D (5 bases). The CDR3 totals 13 residues. V lost 8 bases, J lost 2 bases, and 10 bases lay in between. Germline CDR1 reads LGHDT; CDR2 reads YNNKEL (reference sequence).

This chain joins TRBV7-2 and TRBJ1-2, with D unresolved. Trimming took 1 base from V and 8 from J, leaving 11 bases between them. The CDR3 spans 13 residues. Germline lookup yields CDR1 SGHTA and CDR2 FQGNSA. CDR3 sequence (DNA): TGTGCCAGCAGCTTAGTCTTCGGGTACGGCTACACCTTC. Translated, it gives CASSLVFGYGYTF.

CDR3 residues: CASSGTGDQPQHF. Here the CDR3 DNA reads TGTGCCAGCTCCGGGACAGGGGATCAGCCCCAGCATTTT. The rearrangement uses TRBV2 and TRBJ1-5; 10 bases agree with TRBD1. With 8 bases clipped from V and 5 bases from J, the junction kept 3 bases outside the gene matches. CDR3 size: 13 residues. The germline V gene encodes CDR1 SNHLY and CDR2 FYNNEI.

The rearrangement links TRBV6-1 to TRBJ2-2; TRBD2 might be the D (6 bases). Deletions cut 4 bases from V and 7 bases from J, with 19 bases between. CDR3 length: 16 amino acids. Germline CDR1 and CDR2: MNHNS and SASEGT. CDR3 sequence reads: CASSARSGSTIGELFF. For the CDR3, the DNA is TGTGCCAGCAGTGCCCGGTCCGGGAGTACTATCGGGGAGCTGTTTTTT.

This sequence joins TRBV24-1 and TRBJ2-1; possible D gene TRBD1, 6 bases. Germline CDR1 is KGHDR and CDR2 is SFDVKD. The CDR3 is 12 residues long. V was pared by 9 bases and J by 10 bases, with 15 bases between. The CDR3 loop reads CATRGDTLEQFF. The CDR3 region has the DNA TGTGCCACCCGTGGGGACACACTAGAGCAGTTCTTC.

The chain is built from TRBV9 and TRBJ1-4, with D tentatively TRBD1 (5 bases). The length of the CDR3 is 13 residues. Germline V CDR1 and CDR2: SGDLS, YYNGEE. Trimming removed 5 bases from V and 8 bases from J, with 13 bases in between. The CDR3 DNA reads TGTGCCAGCAGTCCTCCAGGGCGCGAAAAACTGTTTTTT. It encodes CASSPPGREKLFF.

The chain uses TRBV21-1 and TRBJ2-1; the listed D gene, TRBD1, was not tested against the DNA. TRBV21-1 is flagged as a pseudogene. CDR3 length equals 15 residues. The CDR3 here is CASSTLTGGRNEQFF. The CDR3 region has the DNA TGTGCCAGCAGCACCCTGACAGGGGGGCGGAATGAGCAGTTCTTC.

The gene calls are TRBV7-6 and TRBJ2-5, with 12 bases lining up with TRBD2. The germline V gene encodes CDR1 SGHVS and CDR2 FNYEAQ. CDR3 size: 15 residues. Trimming removed 5 bases from V and 4 bases from J; junction bases left unmatched: 5. In DNA form, the CDR3 reads TGTGCCAGCAGCCCCCTGACTAGCGGGAGAGAGACCCAGTACTTC. Translation: CASSPLTSGRETQYF.